This T cell receptor beta chain was recovered during a study of blood T cell repertoires in COVID-19. Background on the study: Samples representing acute and convalescent COVID-19 were sourced from the United States, Italy and Spain.

The CDR3 has 15 amino acids. Germline V gene sequence: CDR1 SGHDT, CDR2 YYEEEE. V lost 0 bases and J lost 8; bases outside the gene matches: 9. Some clones are missing from TCRdb's copy, which holds only in-frame ones; the method was immunoSEQ multiplex PCR. The sample contains fewer than 20,000 clones, 91% of which appear only once. This chain links TRBV5-6 with TRBJ1-2; the match to TRBD1 covers 8 bases. This receptor was obtained from a human donor in a cohort sampled during active COVID-19. Sequencing input: peripheral blood. CDR3 protein: CASSLGQGAFGGYTF. CDR3 sequence (DNA): TGTGCCAGCAGCTTGGGCCAGGGGGCGTTTGGCGGCTACACCTTC.